This entry features one T cell receptor beta chain sequence. The antigen remains unidentified. Deletions cut 2 bases from V and 7 bases from J, with 17 bases between. The CDR3 contains 15 residues. The germline gives CDR1 MDHEN, CDR2 SYDVKM. Presence of unique molecular identifiers characterized the TCR beta cDNA libraries. TCRdb itself ran the PCR reads through MiXCR, one entry per CDR3 protein. The table includes roughly 870,000 distinct CDR3 sequences, roughly 50% detected once. The data are from a study of post-analysis software for immune sequencing data. Study-wide points: Controls had lower frequencies than patients of a few TRBV segments, which included TRBV5-6, TRBV5-1 and TRBV20-1.

The rearrangement joins TRBV28 to TRBJ2-5; D might be TRBD2 (6 bases). This clonotype originated in a girl aged 5-17 years with multiple sclerosis. The specimen was blood. CDR3 nucleotide sequence: TGTGCCAGCAGTTTAGGTTCCGGGGGAGGTTGGACCCAGTACTTC. Protein product: CASSLGSGGGWTQYF.